Here is one T cell receptor beta chain with its context. Its antigen remains unknown. PCR used 60 Vbeta primers and 13 Jbeta primers. Data came from immunoSEQ multiplex PCR; TCRdb stores just in-frame clones and leaves some out. The table lists approximately 190,000 clones, about 84% of them singletons. The entry originates in a study of cytomegalovirus exposure and HLA in healthy donors. Across the whole study: About 85 million unique TCR sequences came from HLA-typed donors in an early release.

In nominal health when sampled, donors likely had unrecorded immune exposures nonetheless. Study outcomes and limitations: Follow-up analysis later connected one missense variant in DCLRE1C with trimming of TCR beta V- and J-genes. There were some 150 TCR beta chains listed as cytomegalovirus-associated.

This receptor was obtained from a middle-aged man in good health and CMV-seronegative. Sequencing was done on a sample of PBMCs.

CDR3 in amino acids: CASSFSPIPYGYTF. The CDR3 DNA follows: TGTGCCAGCAGCTTTAGTCCGATACCATATGGCTACACCTTC. The V and J genes are TRBV7-2 and TRBJ1-2; D is unresolved. Germline CDR1 SGHTA, CDR2 FQGNSA. CDR3 length: 14 amino acids. The germline V and J ends were trimmed by 3 bases and 5 bases, with 13 bases remaining between them.